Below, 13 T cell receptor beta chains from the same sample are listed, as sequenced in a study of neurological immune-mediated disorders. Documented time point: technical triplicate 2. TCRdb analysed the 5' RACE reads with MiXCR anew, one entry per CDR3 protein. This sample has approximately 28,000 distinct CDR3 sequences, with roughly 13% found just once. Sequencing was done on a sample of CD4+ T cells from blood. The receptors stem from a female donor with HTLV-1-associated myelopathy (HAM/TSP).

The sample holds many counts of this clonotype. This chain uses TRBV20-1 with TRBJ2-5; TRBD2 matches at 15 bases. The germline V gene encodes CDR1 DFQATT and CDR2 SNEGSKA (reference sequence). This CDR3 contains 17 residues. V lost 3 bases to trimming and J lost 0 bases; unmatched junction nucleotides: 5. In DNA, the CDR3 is TGCAGTGCTAGCGGGACTAGCGGGAGGTTTTACCAAGAGACCCAGTACTTC. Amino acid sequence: CSASGTSGRFYQETQYF.

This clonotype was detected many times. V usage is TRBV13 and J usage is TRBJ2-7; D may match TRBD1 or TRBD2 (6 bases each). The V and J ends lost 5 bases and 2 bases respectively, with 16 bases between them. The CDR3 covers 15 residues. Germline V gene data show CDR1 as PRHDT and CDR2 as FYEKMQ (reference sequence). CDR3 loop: CASSPLRGPPYEQYF. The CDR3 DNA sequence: TGTGCCAGCAGCCCGCTCCGGGGGCCACCCTACGAGCAGTACTTC.

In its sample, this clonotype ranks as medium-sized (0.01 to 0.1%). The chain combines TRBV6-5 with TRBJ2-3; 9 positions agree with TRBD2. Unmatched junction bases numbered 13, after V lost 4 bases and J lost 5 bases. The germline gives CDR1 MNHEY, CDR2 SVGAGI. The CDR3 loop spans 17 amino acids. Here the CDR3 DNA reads TGTGCCAGCAGTTCCTTCTTACTAGCGGGTAAAGGAGATACGCAGTATTTT. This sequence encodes CASSSFLLAGKGDTQYF.

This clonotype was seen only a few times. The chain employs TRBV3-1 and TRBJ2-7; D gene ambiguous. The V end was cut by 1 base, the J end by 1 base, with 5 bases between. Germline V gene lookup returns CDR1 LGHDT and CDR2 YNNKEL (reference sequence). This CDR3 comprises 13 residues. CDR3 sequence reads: CASSQVQSYEQYF. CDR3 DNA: TGTGCCAGCAGCCAAGTTCAGTCCTACGAGCAGTACTTC.

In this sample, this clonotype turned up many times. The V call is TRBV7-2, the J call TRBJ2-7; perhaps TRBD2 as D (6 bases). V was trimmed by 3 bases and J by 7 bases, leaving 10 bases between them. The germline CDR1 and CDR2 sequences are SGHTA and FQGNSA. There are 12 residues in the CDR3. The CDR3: CASSFNRGEQYF. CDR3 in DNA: TGTGCCAGCAGCTTTAATCGGGGGGAGCAGTACTTC.

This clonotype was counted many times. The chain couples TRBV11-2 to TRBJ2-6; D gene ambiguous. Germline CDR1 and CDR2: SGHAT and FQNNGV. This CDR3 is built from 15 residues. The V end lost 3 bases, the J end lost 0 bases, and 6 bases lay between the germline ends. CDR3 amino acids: CASSFAHSGANVLTF. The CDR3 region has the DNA TGTGCCAGCAGCTTCGCACACTCTGGGGCCAACGTCCTGACTTTC.

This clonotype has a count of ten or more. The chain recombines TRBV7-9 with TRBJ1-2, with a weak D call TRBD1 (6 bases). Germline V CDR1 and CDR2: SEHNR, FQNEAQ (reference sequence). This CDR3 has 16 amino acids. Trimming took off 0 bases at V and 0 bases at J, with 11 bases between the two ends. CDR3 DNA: TGTGCCAGCAGCTTAGCGCCAGACAGGACTAACTATGGCTACACCTTC. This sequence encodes CASSLAPDRTNYGYTF. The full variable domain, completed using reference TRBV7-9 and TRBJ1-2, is DTGVSQNPRHKITKRGQNVTFRCDPISEHNRLYWYRQTLGQGPEFLTYFQNEAQLEKSRLLSDRFSAERPKGSFSTLEIQRTEQGDSAMYLCASSLAPDRTNYGYTFGSGTRLTVV.

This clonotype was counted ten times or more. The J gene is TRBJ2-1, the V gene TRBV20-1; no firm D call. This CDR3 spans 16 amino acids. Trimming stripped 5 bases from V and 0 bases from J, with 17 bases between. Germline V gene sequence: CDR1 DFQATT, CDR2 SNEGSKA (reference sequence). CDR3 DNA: TGCAGTGCTCAAGATCCAGCACCGAGCTCCTACAATGAGCAGTTCTTC. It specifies CSAQDPAPSSYNEQFF.

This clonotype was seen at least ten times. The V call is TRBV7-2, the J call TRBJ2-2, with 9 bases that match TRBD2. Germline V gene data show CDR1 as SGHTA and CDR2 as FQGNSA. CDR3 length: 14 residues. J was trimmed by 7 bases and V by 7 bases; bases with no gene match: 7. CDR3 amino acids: CASKDSGGGGELFF. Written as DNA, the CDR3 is TGTGCCAGCAAGGATAGCGGGGGTGGCGGGGAGCTGTTTTTT.

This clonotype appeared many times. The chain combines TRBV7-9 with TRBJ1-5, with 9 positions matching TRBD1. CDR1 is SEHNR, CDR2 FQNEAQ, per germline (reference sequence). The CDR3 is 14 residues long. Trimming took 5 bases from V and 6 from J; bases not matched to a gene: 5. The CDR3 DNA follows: TGTGCCAGCAGCGACAGGGGGGACGTTCAGCCCCAGCATTTT. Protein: CASSDRGDVQPQHF.

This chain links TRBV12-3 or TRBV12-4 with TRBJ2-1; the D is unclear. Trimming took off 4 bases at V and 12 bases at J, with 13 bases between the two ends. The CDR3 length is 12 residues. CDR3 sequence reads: CASSYLTDTQFF. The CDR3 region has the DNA TGTGCCAGCAGTTATCTCACAGATACGCAGTTCTTC.

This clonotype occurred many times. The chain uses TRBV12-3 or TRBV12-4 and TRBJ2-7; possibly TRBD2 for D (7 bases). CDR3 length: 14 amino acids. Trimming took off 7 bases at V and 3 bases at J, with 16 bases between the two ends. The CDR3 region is CASTQRGGDYEQYF. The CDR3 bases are TGTGCCAGCACACAAAGGGGGGGGGACTACGAGCAGTACTTC.

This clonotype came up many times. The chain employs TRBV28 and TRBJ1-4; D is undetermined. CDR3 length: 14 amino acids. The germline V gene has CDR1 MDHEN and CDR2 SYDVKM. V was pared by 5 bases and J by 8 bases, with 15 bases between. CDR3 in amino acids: CASSPSRPPEKLFF. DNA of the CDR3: TGTGCCAGCAGTCCCTCCCGGCCCCCAGAAAAACTGTTTTTT.